This T cell receptor (beta chain) derives from a study of blood T cell repertoires in COVID-19. CDR3 length: 16 amino acids. Germline V gene sequence: CDR1 SGDLS, CDR2 YYNGEE. Trimming removed 3 bases from V and 10 bases from J; junction bases left unmatched: 10. Sequencing was performed with immunoSEQ multiplex PCR; in TCRdb, only in-frame clones are kept and a portion is missing. The table lists about 98,000 clones, around 80% of them singletons. Sequenced: peripheral blood. The clonotype originates from a man in his 70s with acute or convalescent COVID-19. J is TRBJ2-5 and V is TRBV9, with TRBD2 identical over 15 bases. CDR3 DNA sequence: TGTGCCAGCAGCGGAGGACTAGCGGGAGGGCTGGACGACCAGTACTTC. Its protein product is CASSGGLAGGLDDQYF.